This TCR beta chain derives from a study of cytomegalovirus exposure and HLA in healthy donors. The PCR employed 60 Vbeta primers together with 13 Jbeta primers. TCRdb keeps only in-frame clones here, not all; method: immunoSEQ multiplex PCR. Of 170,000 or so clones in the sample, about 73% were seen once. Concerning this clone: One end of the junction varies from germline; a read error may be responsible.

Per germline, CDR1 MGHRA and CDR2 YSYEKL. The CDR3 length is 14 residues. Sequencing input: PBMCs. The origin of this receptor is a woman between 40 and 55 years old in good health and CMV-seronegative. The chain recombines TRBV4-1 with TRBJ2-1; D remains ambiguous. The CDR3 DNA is TGCGCCAGCAGCCAAGAGCTGTCCCCGCGACGGGTCGTCTTC. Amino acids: CASSQELSPRRVVF.